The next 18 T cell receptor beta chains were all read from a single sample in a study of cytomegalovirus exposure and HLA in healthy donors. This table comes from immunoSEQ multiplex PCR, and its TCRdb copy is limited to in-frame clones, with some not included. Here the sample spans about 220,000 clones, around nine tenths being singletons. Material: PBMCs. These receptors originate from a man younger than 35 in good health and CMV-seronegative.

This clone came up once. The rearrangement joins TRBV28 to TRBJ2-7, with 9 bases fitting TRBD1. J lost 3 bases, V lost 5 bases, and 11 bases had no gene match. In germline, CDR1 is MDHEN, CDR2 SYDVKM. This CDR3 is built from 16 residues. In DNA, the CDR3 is TGTGCCAGCAGTCCCGGGACAGGGAATTTATTCTACGAGCAGTACTTC. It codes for CASSPGTGNLFYEQYF.

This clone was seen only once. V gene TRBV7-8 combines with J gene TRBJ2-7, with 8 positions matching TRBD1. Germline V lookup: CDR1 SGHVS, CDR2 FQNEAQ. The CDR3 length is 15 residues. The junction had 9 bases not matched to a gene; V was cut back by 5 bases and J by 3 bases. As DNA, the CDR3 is TGTGCCAGCAGCACCGACAGGGGAGGTCTCTACGAGCAGTACTTC. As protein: CASSTDRGGLYEQYF.

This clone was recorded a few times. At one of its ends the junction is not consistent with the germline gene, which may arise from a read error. The CDR3 here is CASSLPLTSGSSF. CDR3 DNA sequence: TGTGCCAGCAGCTTACCCTTGACTAGCGGGAGTAGTTTT. The chain links TRBV7-9 to TRBJ2-3, with 12 bases matching TRBD2. This CDR3 has 13 amino acids. Germline V gene data show CDR1 as SEHNR and CDR2 as FQNEAQ (reference sequence).

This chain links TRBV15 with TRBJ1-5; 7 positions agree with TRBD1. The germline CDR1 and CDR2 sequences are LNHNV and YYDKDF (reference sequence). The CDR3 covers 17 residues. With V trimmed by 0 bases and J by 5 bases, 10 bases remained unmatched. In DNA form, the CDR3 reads TGTGCCACCAGCAGAGATTGGCCCACAGGGGTGGATCAGCCCCAGCATTTT. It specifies CATSRDWPTGVDQPQHF.

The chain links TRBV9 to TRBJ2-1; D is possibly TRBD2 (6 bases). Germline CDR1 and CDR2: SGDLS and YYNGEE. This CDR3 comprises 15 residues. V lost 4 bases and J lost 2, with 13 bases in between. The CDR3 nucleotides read TGTGCCAGCAGCCCAAACAGGAGGGCCTACAATGAGCAGTTCTTC. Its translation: CASSPNRRAYNEQFF. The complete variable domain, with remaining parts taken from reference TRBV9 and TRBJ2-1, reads DSGVTQTPKHLITATGQRVTLRCSPRSGDLSVYWYQQSLDQGLQFLIQYYNGEERAKGNILERFSAQQFPDLHSELNLSSLELGDSALYFCASSPNRRAYNEQFFGPGTRLTVL.

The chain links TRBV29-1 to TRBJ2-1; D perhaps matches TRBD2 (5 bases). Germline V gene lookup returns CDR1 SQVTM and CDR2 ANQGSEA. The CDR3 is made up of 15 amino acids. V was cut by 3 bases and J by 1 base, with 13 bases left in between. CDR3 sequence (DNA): TGCAGCGTTGACCCTCATAGCGTGTCCTACAATGAGCAGTTCTTC. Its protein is CSVDPHSVSYNEQFF.

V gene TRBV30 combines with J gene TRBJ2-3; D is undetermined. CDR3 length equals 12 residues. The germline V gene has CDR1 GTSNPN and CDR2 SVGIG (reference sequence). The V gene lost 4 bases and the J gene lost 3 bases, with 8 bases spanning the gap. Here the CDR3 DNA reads TGTGCCTGGACAGGTATTACAGATACGCAGTATTTT. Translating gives CAWTGITDTQYF.

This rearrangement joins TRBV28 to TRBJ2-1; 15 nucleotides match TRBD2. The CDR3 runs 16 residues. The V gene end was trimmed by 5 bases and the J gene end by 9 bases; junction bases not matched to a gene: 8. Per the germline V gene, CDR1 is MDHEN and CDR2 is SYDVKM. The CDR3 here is CASSPTGTSGRREQFF. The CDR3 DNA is TGTGCCAGCAGTCCTACCGGGACTAGCGGGAGGCGTGAGCAGTTCTTC. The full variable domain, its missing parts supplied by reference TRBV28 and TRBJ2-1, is DVKVTQSSRYLVKRTGEKVFLECVQDMDHENMFWYRQDPGLGLRLIYFSYDVKMKEKGDIPEGYSVSREKKERFSLILESASTNQTSMYLCASSPTGTSGRREQFFGPGTRLTVL.

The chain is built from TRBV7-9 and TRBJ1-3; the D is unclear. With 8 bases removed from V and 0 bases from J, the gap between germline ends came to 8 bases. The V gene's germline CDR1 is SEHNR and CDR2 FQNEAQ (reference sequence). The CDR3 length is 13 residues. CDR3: CASSGVSGNTIYF. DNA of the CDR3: TGTGCCAGCTCTGGAGTCTCTGGAAACACCATATATTTT.

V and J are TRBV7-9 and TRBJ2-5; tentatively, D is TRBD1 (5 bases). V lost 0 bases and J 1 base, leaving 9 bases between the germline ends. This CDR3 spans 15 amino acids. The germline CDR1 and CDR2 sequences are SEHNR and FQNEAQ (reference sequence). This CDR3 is CASSLALDSQETQYF. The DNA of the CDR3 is TGTGCCAGCAGCTTAGCCCTCGACAGCCAAGAGACCCAGTACTTC.

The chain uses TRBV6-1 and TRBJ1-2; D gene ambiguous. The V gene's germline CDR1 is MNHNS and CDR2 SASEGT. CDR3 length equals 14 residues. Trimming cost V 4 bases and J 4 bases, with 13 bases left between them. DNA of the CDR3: TGTGCCAGCAGTGGGAGTATGGCCTCCTATGGCTACACCTTC. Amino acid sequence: CASSGSMASYGYTF.

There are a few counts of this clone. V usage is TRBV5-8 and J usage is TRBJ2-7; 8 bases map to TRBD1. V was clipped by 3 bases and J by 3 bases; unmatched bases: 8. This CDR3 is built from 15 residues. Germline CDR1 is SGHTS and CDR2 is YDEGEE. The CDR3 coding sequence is TGTGCCAGCAGCTCGATCCACAGGGGGAGCTACGAGCAGTACTTC. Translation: CASSSIHRGSYEQYF.

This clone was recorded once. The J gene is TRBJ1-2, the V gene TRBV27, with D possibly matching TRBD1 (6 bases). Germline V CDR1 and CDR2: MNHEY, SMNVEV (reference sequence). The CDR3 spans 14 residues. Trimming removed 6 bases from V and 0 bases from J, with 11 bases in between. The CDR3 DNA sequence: TGTGCCAGCAGACAGGGTTTATCTAACTATGGCTACACCTTC. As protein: CASRQGLSNYGYTF.

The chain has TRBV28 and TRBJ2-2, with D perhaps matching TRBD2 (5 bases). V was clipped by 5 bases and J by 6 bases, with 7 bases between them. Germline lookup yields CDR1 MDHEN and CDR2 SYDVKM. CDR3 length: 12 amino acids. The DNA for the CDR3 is TGTGCCAGCAGTCCGGGGTCCGGGGAGCTGTTTTTT. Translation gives CASSPGSGELFF.

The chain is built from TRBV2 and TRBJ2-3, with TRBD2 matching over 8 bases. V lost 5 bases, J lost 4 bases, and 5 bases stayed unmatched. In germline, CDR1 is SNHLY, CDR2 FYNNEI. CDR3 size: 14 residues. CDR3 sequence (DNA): TGTGCCAGCAGTCCTGGACTAGCTTCAGATACGCAGTATTTT. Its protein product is CASSPGLASDTQYF.

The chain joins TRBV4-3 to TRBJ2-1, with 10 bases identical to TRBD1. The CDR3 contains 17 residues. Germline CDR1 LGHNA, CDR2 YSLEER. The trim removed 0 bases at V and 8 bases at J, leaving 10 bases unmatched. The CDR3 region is CASSQEWWDRGTYEQFF. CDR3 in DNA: TGCGCCAGCAGCCAAGAATGGTGGGACAGGGGCACCTATGAGCAGTTCTTC.

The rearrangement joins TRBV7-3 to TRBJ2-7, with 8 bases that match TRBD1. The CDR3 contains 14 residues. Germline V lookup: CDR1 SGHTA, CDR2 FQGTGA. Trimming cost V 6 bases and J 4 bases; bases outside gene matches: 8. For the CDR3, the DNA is TGTGCCAGCAGTTCAGGGGGCTCGGGGTACGAGCAGTACTTC. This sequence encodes CASSSGGSGYEQYF.

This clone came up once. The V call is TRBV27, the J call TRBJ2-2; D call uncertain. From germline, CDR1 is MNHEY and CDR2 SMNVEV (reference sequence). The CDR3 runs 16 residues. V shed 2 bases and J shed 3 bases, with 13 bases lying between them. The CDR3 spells CASSLGVGPYTGELFF. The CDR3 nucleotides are TGTGCCAGCAGTTTAGGAGTGGGTCCTTACACCGGGGAGCTGTTTTTT.